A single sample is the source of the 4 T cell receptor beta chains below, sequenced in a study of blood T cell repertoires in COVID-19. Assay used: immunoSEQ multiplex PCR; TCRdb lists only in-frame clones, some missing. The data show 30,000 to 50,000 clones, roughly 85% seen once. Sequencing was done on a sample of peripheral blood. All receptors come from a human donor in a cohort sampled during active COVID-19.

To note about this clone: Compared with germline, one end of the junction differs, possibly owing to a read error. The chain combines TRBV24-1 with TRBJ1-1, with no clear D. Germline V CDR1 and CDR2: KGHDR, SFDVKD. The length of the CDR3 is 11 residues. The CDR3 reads CASSNVGEAFF. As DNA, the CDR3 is TGTGCCTCCAGCAACGTCGGTGAAGCTTTCTTT.

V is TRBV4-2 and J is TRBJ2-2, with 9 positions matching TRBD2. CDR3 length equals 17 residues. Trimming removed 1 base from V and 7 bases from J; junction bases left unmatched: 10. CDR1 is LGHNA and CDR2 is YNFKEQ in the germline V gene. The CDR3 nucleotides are TGTGCCAGCAGCCAAGTTAGTGGCGGGGGGGCCGACGGGGAGCTGTTTTTT. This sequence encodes CASSQVSGGGADGELFF.

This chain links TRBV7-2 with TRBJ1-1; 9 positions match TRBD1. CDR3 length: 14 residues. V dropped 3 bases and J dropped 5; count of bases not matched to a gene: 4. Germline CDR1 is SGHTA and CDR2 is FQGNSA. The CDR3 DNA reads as TGTGCCAGCAGCTTCAACAGGGGGCTTACTGAAGCTTTCTTT. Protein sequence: CASSFNRGLTEAFF.

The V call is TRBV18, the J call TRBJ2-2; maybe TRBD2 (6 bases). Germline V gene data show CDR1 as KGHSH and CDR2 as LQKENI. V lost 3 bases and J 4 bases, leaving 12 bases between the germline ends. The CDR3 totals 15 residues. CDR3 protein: CASSPAGSITGELFF. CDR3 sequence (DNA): TGTGCCAGCTCACCGGCGGGATCAATCACCGGGGAGCTGTTTTTT.